This T cell receptor beta chain was found in a study of cytomegalovirus exposure and HLA in healthy donors. Germline CDR1 SGHRS, CDR2 YFSETQ. The CDR3 covers 22 residues. V lost 4 bases, J lost 2 bases, and 25 bases stayed unmatched. A multiplex PCR was run with 60 Vbeta primers and 13 Jbeta primers. Libraries were prepared by immunoSEQ multiplex PCR; TCRdb keeps only in-frame clonotypes and omits some of them. This sample carries around 200,000 clones, 70% to 85% of them seen once, and the ten largest clones take 0.58%. Material for sequencing was PBMCs. The receptor comes from a woman aged 40-49 years in good health and CMV-seronegative. This chain uses TRBV5-1 with TRBJ2-7; 12 bases line up with TRBD1. The CDR3 DNA reads TGCGCCAGCAGCAAGTATAATCCCCCGGGACAGGGGGCGCAGGCGCGGGCCTACGAGCAGTACTTC. Amino acid sequence: CASSKYNPPGQGAQARAYEQYF.